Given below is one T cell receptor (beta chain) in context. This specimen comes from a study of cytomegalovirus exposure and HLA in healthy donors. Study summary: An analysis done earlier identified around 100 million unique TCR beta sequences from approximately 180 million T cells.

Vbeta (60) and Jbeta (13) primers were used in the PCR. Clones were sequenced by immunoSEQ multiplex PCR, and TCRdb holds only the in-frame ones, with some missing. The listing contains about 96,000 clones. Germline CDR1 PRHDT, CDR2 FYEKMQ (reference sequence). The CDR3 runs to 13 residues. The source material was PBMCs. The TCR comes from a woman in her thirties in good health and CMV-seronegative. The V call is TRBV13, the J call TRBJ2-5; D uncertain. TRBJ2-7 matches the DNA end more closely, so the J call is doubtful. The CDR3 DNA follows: TGTGCCAGCAGCCTACAACTATCCTACGAGCAGTACTTC. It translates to CASSLQLSYEQYF.